This T cell receptor (beta chain) was captured by sequencing in a study of patients and donors after allogeneic stem cell transplantation (TCRdb year 2020). As concerns this clonotype: Its cognate antigen has yet to be identified. Qualities for individual bases were not recorded, and no much larger clone is one base off.

Reading from cysteine to phenylalanine, the CDR3 counts 13 amino acids. The entry retains the CDR3 DNA only, 39 bases that are in frame from base 1. CDR1 LGHDT and CDR2 YNNKEL are derived from the germline V gene (reference sequence). The trim is 6 bases for V and 5 bases for J, with a gap of 10 bases between the germline ends. Library creation used RT-PCR. TCRdb lists the instrument as NextSeq 550. TCRdb reanalyzed the raw reads on its own, using fastp at Q25 for trimming and MiXCR for clone calling, and kept in-frame beta chains. Rows are unified per CDR3 protein, each entry keeping the most common DNA and genes. This sample has roughly 880,000 distinct CDR3 sequences in its table, and approximately 19% of those were observed once. Clones ranked in the top ten supply roughly 6% of the sample.

This receptor was identified in a human donor who was either an allogeneic HSCT recipient or a stem cell or donor lymphocyte infusion donor (not recorded which). It is not recorded whose cells these are; they may come from a transplant donor. The rearranged chain carries TRBV3-1 and TRBJ2-2; the D gene cannot be resolved reliably. The sequenced sample consisted of blood, either unsorted or a sorted T cell fraction (not recorded which). This receptor has the CDR3 CASRLVATGELFF. The DNA sequence is TGTGCCAGCAGACTCGTAGCAACCGGGGAGCTGTTTTTT.